This T cell receptor (beta chain) was found in a study of blood T cell repertoires in COVID-19. V lost 4 bases, J lost 3 bases, and 9 bases lay in between. Germline assignment: CDR1 MNHEY and CDR2 SMNVEV (reference sequence). This CDR3 is 13 amino acids long. This clone was counted only a few times. Assay used: immunoSEQ multiplex PCR; TCRdb lists only in-frame clones, some missing. The table shows 140,000 or so clones, with 85% to 90% occurring only once. The TCR sequence derives from an older woman with active COVID-19. This chain joins TRBV27 and TRBJ1-2; TRBD1 might be the D (6 bases). Sequenced material: peripheral blood. In nucleotides, the CDR3 is TGTGCCAGCAGTTGGGGGCCAGACTATGGCTACACCTTC. It is translated as CASSWGPDYGYTF.